The 20 T cell receptor beta chains reported below all come from one sample, sequenced in a study of shared clonotypes between healthy human individuals. Sequencing used immunoSEQ multiplex PCR; TCRdb keeps in-frame clones, though not all of them. This repertoire shows 2 million to 3 million clones, under 95% found once; its top ten account for around 0.37%. The sample comprised naive CD4+ T cells from PBMCs. Specified subset: CD45RA+ positively selected. These receptor sequences come from a man younger than 35 in good health. Some clones in this sample may be carry-over from other donors' samples.

V usage is TRBV6-1 and J usage is TRBJ2-1, with D hard to call. CDR3 size: 14 residues. Germline loops: CDR1 MNHNS, CDR2 SASEGT. V was trimmed by 4 bases and J by 2 bases, leaving 9 bases between them. CDR3 DNA sequence: TGTGCCAGCAGTGGGGTCAGAACCTACAATGAGCAGTTCTTC. It specifies CASSGVRTYNEQFF.

The V call is TRBV28, the J call TRBJ1-2, with D possibly matching TRBD1 (6 bases). The CDR3 runs to 15 residues. Germline lookup yields CDR1 MDHEN and CDR2 SYDVKM. V lost 3 bases, J lost 1 base, and 12 bases lay in between. The CDR3 DNA sequence: TGTGCCAGCAGTTTCCCGACAGGTATTAACTATGGCTACACCTTC. This gives the protein CASSFPTGINYGYTF.

The genes are TRBV30 and TRBJ2-3, with D tentatively TRBD2 (6 bases). Trimming removed 4 bases at V and 2 bases at J, with 10 bases between. Germline V gene lookup returns CDR1 GTSNPN and CDR2 SVGIG (reference sequence). The CDR3 sequence is 13 residues long. The CDR3 nucleotides read TGTGCCTGGAATAAGCGGGCCACAGATACGCAGTATTTT. Amino acid sequence: CAWNKRATDTQYF.

This clone occurred once. This chain uses TRBV5-6 with TRBJ2-7; weak D call: TRBD2 (6 bases). The CDR3 is made up of 15 amino acids. The germline V gene encodes CDR1 SGHDT and CDR2 YYEEEE. The germline V and J ends were trimmed by 2 bases and 2 bases, with 14 bases remaining between them. The CDR3 loop is CASSFLSGGTYEQYF. The CDR3 DNA follows: TGTGCCAGCAGCTTTTTGTCTGGGGGGACCTACGAGCAGTACTTC.

This clone was counted once. This chain links TRBV4-1 with TRBJ2-3; a weak D match, TRBD2 (6 bases). Germline V gene lookup returns CDR1 MGHRA and CDR2 YSYEKL. V dropped 6 bases and J dropped 6 bases, with 16 bases sitting between them. The CDR3 covers 14 residues. In DNA form, the CDR3 reads TGCGCCAGCAGACCACTAGCTGTATCGGATACGCAGTATTTT. Encoded protein: CASRPLAVSDTQYF.

There are a few counts of this clone. Other DNA variants within this sample encode the same CDR3. The rearrangement joins TRBV5-1 to TRBJ2-7; tentatively, D is TRBD2 (6 bases). The CDR3 is made up of 12 amino acids. Germline loops: CDR1 SGHRS, CDR2 YFSETQ. Trimming took 1 base from V and 5 from J, leaving 7 bases between them. The CDR3, as DNA: TGCGCCAGCAGCTTGCCGGGGGACGAGCAGTACTTC. Translated, it gives CASSLPGDEQYF. Variable domain in full (rest from reference TRBV5-1 and TRBJ2-7): KAGVTQTPRYLIKTRGQQVTLSCSPISGHRSVSWYQQTPGQGLQFLFEYFSETQRNKGNFPGRFSGRQFSNSRSEMNVSTLELGDSALYLCASSLPGDEQYFGPGTRLTVT.

V is TRBV6-5 and J is TRBJ2-7, with D maybe TRBD1 (5 bases). This CDR3 contains 16 residues. Trimming pared 0 bases from V and 4 bases from J, leaving 16 bases between. CDR1 MNHEY and CDR2 SVGAGI come from the germline V gene. The DNA for the CDR3 is TGTGCCAGCAGTTACTCAGGGGCAGGGAAGGGGTACGAGCAGTACTTC. Its translation: CASSYSGAGKGYEQYF.

The J gene is TRBJ2-1, the V gene TRBV29-1; D is undetermined. CDR3 size: 15 residues. The V end lost 2 bases, the J end lost 2 bases, and 13 bases lay between the germline ends. Germline CDR1 is SQVTM and CDR2 is ANQGSEA. CDR3 in amino acids: CSVEPKAGPYNEQFF. CDR3 in DNA: TGCAGCGTTGAACCCAAGGCAGGTCCCTACAATGAGCAGTTCTTC.

The rearrangement uses TRBV11-2 and TRBJ1-1; D possibly corresponds to TRBD1 (5 bases). Germline V CDR1 and CDR2: SGHAT, FQNNGV. This CDR3 has 13 amino acids. Trimming removed 3 bases at V and 4 bases at J, with 9 bases between. The CDR3 protein is CASSFQRGTEAFF. The CDR3 DNA reads as TGTGCCAGCAGCTTCCAGAGGGGCACTGAAGCTTTCTTT. Supplemented by reference TRBV11-2 and TRBJ1-1, the full variable domain reads EAGVAQSPRYKIIEKRQSVAFWCNPISGHATLYWYQQILGQGPKLLIQFQNNGVVDDSQLPKDRFSAERLKGVDSTLKIQPAKLEDSAVYLCASSFQRGTEAFFGQGTRLTVV.

The CDR3: CASSLAPLGYTDTQYF. DNA of the CDR3: TGTGCCAGCAGCCTTGCCCCACTAGGGTACACAGATACGCAGTATTTT. The chain uses TRBV14 and TRBJ2-3; a weak D match, TRBD2 (5 bases). V lost 4 bases and J 2 bases, leaving 16 bases between the germline ends. Germline CDR1 SGHDN, CDR2 FVKESK. The CDR3 is 16 amino acids.

This clone was detected only a few times. The chain joins TRBV7-9 to TRBJ1-1; D not certain. The V end lost 5 bases, the J end lost 3 bases, and 16 bases lay between the germline ends. The CDR3 contains 15 residues. The V gene's germline CDR1 is SEHNR and CDR2 FQNEAQ (reference sequence). The CDR3 DNA is TGTGCCAGCAGCGTGAGTGGTTGGCAGTACACTGAAGCTTTCTTT. It is translated as CASSVSGWQYTEAFF.

The chain is built from TRBV7-3 and TRBJ1-2, with 8 bases that match TRBD1. The CDR3 runs 14 residues. Trimming cost V 5 bases and J 4 bases; bases outside gene matches: 6. Germline-derived CDR1 and CDR2 are SGHTA and FQGTGA. The DNA of the CDR3 is TGTGCCAGCAGCCCCCAGGGGGCCTCCTATGGCTACACCTTC. The encoded protein is CASSPQGASYGYTF.

The genes are TRBV13 and TRBJ1-1; TRBD1 matches 7 bases. Trimming removed 1 base from V and 0 bases from J; junction bases left unmatched: 8. CDR1 is PRHDT and CDR2 is FYEKMQ in the germline V gene (reference sequence). This CDR3 spans 17 amino acids. The CDR3 sequence: CASSLAEGADLNTEAFF. Written as DNA, the CDR3 is TGTGCCAGCAGCTTAGCGGAGGGGGCGGACTTGAACACTGAAGCTTTCTTT.

This sequence joins TRBV18 and TRBJ1-1; D remains unclear. The CDR3 contains 16 residues. Germline V lookup: CDR1 KGHSH, CDR2 LQKENI. Trimming removed 2 bases from V and 1 base from J, with 14 bases in between. CDR3 sequence: CASSPVYRAGNTEAFF. CDR3 coding DNA: TGTGCCAGCTCACCAGTATATCGGGCGGGGAACACTGAAGCTTTCTTT.

The chain is built from TRBV28 and TRBJ2-3; D is tentatively TRBD1 or TRBD2 (5 bases each). The CDR3 contains 16 residues. CDR1 is MDHEN, CDR2 SYDVKM, per germline. Trimming pared 1 base from V and 5 bases from J, leaving 16 bases between. CDR3: CASSLFSSGGVDTQYF. CDR3 sequence (DNA): TGTGCCAGCAGTTTATTCTCTAGTGGGGGTGTAGATACGCAGTATTTT.

CDR3 amino acids: CASSLGAGDWETQYF. For the CDR3, the DNA is TGTGCCAGCAGCTTGGGTGCTGGAGATTGGGAGACCCAGTACTTC. The rearrangement links TRBV5-4 to TRBJ2-5; unclear D gene. This CDR3 comprises 15 residues. Between the trimmed V and J ends, which lost 0 bases and 5 bases, there was a span of 14 bases. Germline V CDR1 and CDR2: SGHNT, YYREEE (reference sequence).

The J gene is TRBJ1-2, the V gene TRBV9; TRBD1 aligns across 9 bases. The J segment lost 5 bases and the V segment lost 3 bases, leaving 5 bases of the junction unmatched. The CDR3 has 14 amino acids. CDR1 is SGDLS and CDR2 is YYNGEE in the germline V gene. The CDR3 protein is CASSEQTGGYGYTF. For the CDR3, the DNA is TGTGCCAGCAGCGAACAGACAGGGGGGTATGGCTACACCTTC.

The chain carries TRBV15 and TRBJ2-3, with D perhaps TRBD1 (5 bases). The CDR3 runs to 16 residues. The ends were cut back, 1 base at V and 0 bases at J, with 11 bases in the middle. Germline V gene lookup returns CDR1 LNHNV and CDR2 YYDKDF (reference sequence). The DNA of the CDR3 is TGTGCCACCAGCAGAGGGATCGGACAAAGCACAGATACGCAGTATTTT. As protein: CATSRGIGQSTDTQYF.

The J gene is TRBJ1-1, the V gene TRBV11-2, with D unresolved. CDR3 length equals 13 residues. V lost 2 bases to trimming and J lost 5 bases, with 9 bases between them. In germline, CDR1 is SGHAT, CDR2 FQNNGV. Written as DNA, the CDR3 is TGTGCCAGCAGCTTATTAGGTATGACTGAAGCTTTCTTT. Translating gives CASSLLGMTEAFF.

The gene calls are TRBV6-1 and TRBJ2-3; 8 nucleotides line up with TRBD1. Per the germline V gene, CDR1 is MNHNS and CDR2 is SASEGT. With 8 bases clipped from V and 4 bases from J, the junction kept 5 bases outside the gene matches. CDR3 length: 13 amino acids. CDR3 DNA sequence: TGTGCCAGCCAGGACAGGGTTCCAGATACGCAGTATTTT. Encoded protein: CASQDRVPDTQYF.